The 28 T cell receptor beta chains given below trace back to one sample, sequenced in a study of cytomegalovirus exposure and HLA in healthy donors. Assay used: immunoSEQ multiplex PCR; TCRdb lists only in-frame clones, some missing. In the table there are around 60,000 clones, roughly 95% of which are singletons. Sequenced: PBMCs. These receptors originate from a woman younger than 35 in good health and CMV-seronegative.

V gene TRBV5-4 combines with J gene TRBJ2-5, with 12 positions matching TRBD2. The CDR3 has 15 residues. Germline lookup yields CDR1 SGHNT and CDR2 YYREEE (reference sequence). The V gene end was trimmed by 4 bases and the J gene end by 5 bases; junction bases not matched to a gene: 6. The CDR3 DNA reads TGTGCCAGCAGCCCCGGACTAGCGGGGTGGGAGACCCAGTACTTC. This gives the protein CASSPGLAGWETQYF.

The rearrangement links TRBV11-3 to TRBJ2-3, with 9 bases aligning to TRBD2. The ends lost 4 bases at V and 5 bases at J; junction bases unmatched: 10. CDR3 length equals 16 residues. Germline V CDR1 and CDR2: SGHNT, YENEEA. CDR3 loop: CASSWSGGPMEDTQYF. DNA of the CDR3: TGTGCCAGCAGCTGGAGCGGGGGGCCTATGGAAGATACGCAGTATTTT.

This CDR3 is CASRGGAPYGQFF. CDR3 DNA: TGTGCCAGCAGGGGGGGGGCCCCCTACGGGCAGTTCTTC. The chain has TRBV25-1 and TRBJ2-1; tentative D call: TRBD2 (7 bases). From germline, CDR1 is MGHDK and CDR2 SYGVNS. CDR3 length: 13 residues. Trimming removed 6 bases at V and 12 bases at J, with 18 bases between.

The chain joins TRBV9 to TRBJ2-7; D not resolved. There are 15 residues in the CDR3. V dropped 0 bases and J dropped 2 bases, with 12 bases sitting between them. The germline gives CDR1 SGDLS, CDR2 YYNGEE. The CDR3 DNA sequence: TGTGCCAGCAGCGTAGGACCCCCCCGGGCCTACGAGCAGTACTTC. Its protein is CASSVGPPRAYEQYF.

V gene TRBV19 combines with J gene TRBJ2-5, with D unclear. The V gene lost 3 bases and the J gene lost 2 bases, with 16 bases spanning the gap. Germline-derived CDR1 and CDR2 are LNHDA and SQIVND (reference sequence). This CDR3 is 16 amino acids long. The CDR3 is CASSIGGQKFQETQYF. CDR3 nucleotides: TGTGCCAGTAGTATCGGTGGGCAAAAGTTTCAAGAGACCCAGTACTTC. Supplemented by reference TRBV19 and TRBJ2-5, the full variable domain reads DGGITQSPKYLFRKEGQNVTLSCEQNLNHDAMYWYRQDPGQGLRLIYYSQIVNDFQKGDIAEGYSVSREKKESFPLTVTSAQKNPTAFYLCASSIGGQKFQETQYFGPGTRLLVL.

The chain employs TRBV6-5 and TRBJ2-7; D is perhaps TRBD2 (7 bases). Trimming left V 0 bases short and J 2 bases short, with 11 bases between. The CDR3 runs to 15 residues. Germline loops: CDR1 MNHEY, CDR2 SVGAGI. DNA for the CDR3: TGTGCCAGCAGTTACTCGGGGGGGCCCACCTACGAGCAGTACTTC. It encodes CASSYSGGPTYEQYF.

The chain links TRBV11-2 to TRBJ2-7; the D is unclear. Trimming cost V 0 bases and J 4 bases, with 10 bases left between them. The CDR3 is 14 amino acids. Germline lookup yields CDR1 SGHAT and CDR2 FQNNGV. Here the CDR3 DNA reads TGTGCCAGCAGCTTAGAGGGCCCCCATTACGAGCAGTACTTC. This codes for CASSLEGPHYEQYF.

The chain is built from TRBV9 and TRBJ2-3; TRBD2 agrees at 12 bases. This CDR3 is built from 16 residues. Germline CDR1 and CDR2: SGDLS and YYNGEE. The trim removed 4 bases at V and 2 bases at J, leaving 5 bases unmatched. Here the CDR3 reads CASSTRTSGDTDTQYF. The CDR3 nucleotides read TGTGCCAGCAGCACACGGACTAGCGGGGACACAGATACGCAGTATTTT.

The J gene is TRBJ2-7, the V gene TRBV7-9, with D possibly TRBD1 on 6 matching bases. CDR3 size: 13 residues. CDR1 and CDR2 (germline): SEHNR, FQNEAQ (reference sequence). V dropped 5 bases and J dropped 2 bases, with 10 bases sitting between them. CDR3 DNA sequence: TGTGCCAGCAGCCCCGGACAGACCTACGAGCAGTACTTC. This encodes CASSPGQTYEQYF.

The gene calls are TRBV25-1 and TRBJ2-2, with TRBD1 as a possible D gene (7 bases). CDR3 length: 16 amino acids. Germline V gives CDR1 MGHDK, CDR2 SYGVNS. Between the trimmed V and J ends, which lost 1 base and 3 bases, there was a span of 12 bases. This chain's CDR3 is CASSELGRGDTGELFF. CDR3 coding DNA: TGTGCCAGCAGTGAATTGGGCAGGGGGGACACCGGGGAGCTGTTTTTT.

The rearrangement joins TRBV7-6 to TRBJ2-7; possibly TRBD1 for D (6 bases). Germline V lookup: CDR1 SGHVS, CDR2 FNYEAQ. This CDR3 contains 15 residues. Trimming cost V 2 bases and J 2 bases, with 13 bases left between them. CDR3 bases: TGTGCCAGCAGCTTATGGGGGCAGGGGCCCTACGAGCAGTACTTC. Translating it yields CASSLWGQGPYEQYF.

The rearrangement uses TRBV7-2 and TRBJ2-1, with D possibly being TRBD2 (7 bases). This CDR3 has 14 amino acids. Germline V gene lookup returns CDR1 SGHTA and CDR2 FQGNSA. V lost 5 bases and J 13 bases, leaving 21 bases between the germline ends. CDR3 bases: TGTGCCAGCAGCCCCCTCCTAGGGGGGGCGCTACAGTTCTTC. This sequence encodes CASSPLLGGALQFF. Looking up the rest from reference TRBV7-2 and TRBJ2-1 gives the full variable domain: GAGVSQSPSNKVTEKGKDVELRCDPISGHTALYWYRQSLGQGLEFLIYFQGNSAPDKSGLPSDRFSAERTGGSVSTLTIQRTQQEDSAVYLCASSPLLGGALQFFGPGTRLTVL.

The chain carries TRBV14 and TRBJ2-1, with D possibly being TRBD2 (6 bases). Germline V gene lookup returns CDR1 SGHDN and CDR2 FVKESK. The V end was cut by 4 bases, the J end by 7 bases, with 14 bases between. The CDR3 covers 14 residues. The CDR3 loop is CASSPGTLTNEQFF. The CDR3 DNA follows: TGTGCCAGCAGCCCCGGGACTCTTACGAATGAGCAGTTCTTC.

This chain's CDR3 is CASSLVGPHSYEQYF. CDR3 nucleotides: TGCGCCAGCAGCTTGGTGGGCCCCCACTCCTACGAGCAGTACTTC. The rearrangement uses TRBV5-1 and TRBJ2-7, with D unclear. The germline V and J ends were trimmed by 0 bases and 0 bases, with 10 bases remaining between them. This CDR3 comprises 15 residues. In germline, CDR1 is SGHRS, CDR2 YFSETQ. Based on the CDR3 plus reference TRBV5-1 and TRBJ2-7, the full variable domain is KAGVTQTPRYLIKTRGQQVTLSCSPISGHRSVSWYQQTPGQGLQFLFEYFSETQRNKGNFPGRFSGRQFSNSRSEMNVSTLELGDSALYLCASSLVGPHSYEQYFGPGTRLTVT.

The sample holds one count of this clone. The V and J genes are TRBV29-1 and TRBJ2-5; 9 nucleotides match TRBD2. J gave up 5 bases and V 4 bases, and 8 bases lay outside the gene matches. The V gene's germline CDR1 is SQVTM and CDR2 ANQGSEA. The CDR3 has 14 amino acids. The CDR3 loop reads CSVGRDSGGETQYF. The DNA of the CDR3 is TGCAGCGTTGGGAGAGATAGCGGGGGTGAGACCCAGTACTTC.

The CDR3 protein is CASRWTSFYEQYF. The CDR3 DNA reads as TGCGCCAGCAGGTGGACATCGTTCTACGAGCAGTACTTC. This chain joins TRBV10-1 and TRBJ2-7, with a weak D call TRBD1 (5 bases). CDR1 is WNHNN, CDR2 SYGVQD, per germline (reference sequence). Trimming removed 6 bases at V and 3 bases at J, with 12 bases between. The CDR3 runs to 13 residues.

The chain has TRBV5-6 and TRBJ1-1, with TRBD1 identical over 11 bases. Germline V CDR1 and CDR2: SGHDT, YYEEEE. The CDR3 contains 12 residues. J lost 8 bases, V lost 3 bases, and 0 bases had no gene match. CDR3 amino acids: CASSWDRGEAFF. The CDR3 DNA reads as TGTGCCAGCAGCTGGGACAGGGGGGAAGCTTTCTTT.

This CDR3 is CAWSRVAGVDTQYF. CDR3 DNA sequence: TGTGCCTGGAGTAGGGTAGCGGGAGTAGATACGCAGTATTTT. The chain uses TRBV30 and TRBJ2-3; 9 nucleotides match TRBD2. Germline-derived CDR1 and CDR2 are GTSNPN and SVGIG (reference sequence). The CDR3 covers 14 residues. V dropped 2 bases and J dropped 5; count of bases not matched to a gene: 5. The full variable domain, completed using reference TRBV30 and TRBJ2-3, is SQTIHQWPATLVQPVGSPLSLECTVEGTSNPNLYWYRQAAGRGLQLLFYSVGIGQISSEVPQNLSASRPQDRQFILSSKKLLLSDSGFYLCAWSRVAGVDTQYFGPGTRLTVL.

The chain uses TRBV29-1 and TRBJ2-5, with D uncertain. Germline V gene lookup returns CDR1 SQVTM and CDR2 ANQGSEA. V lost 4 bases to trimming and J lost 3 bases, with 9 bases between them. The CDR3 runs to 12 residues. CDR3 DNA sequence: TGCAGCGTTGTCGGTCAGGAAGAGACCCAGTACTTC. Translation: CSVVGQEETQYF.

This chain links TRBV10-3 with TRBJ2-6; a possible D gene is TRBD1 (9 bases). The V end was cut by 7 bases, the J end by 0 bases, with 19 bases between. Looked up from germline, CDR1 is ENHRY and CDR2 is SYGVKD. The CDR3 loop spans 18 amino acids. CDR3 loop: CAIMRQGGTSSGANVLTF. As DNA, the CDR3 is TGTGCCATCATGAGACAGGGGGGGACTAGCTCTGGGGCCAACGTCCTGACTTTC.

This chain connects TRBV21-1 to TRBJ2-7; TRBD2 is the table's D call and was not checked against the DNA. TRBV21-1 is shown as a pseudogene. This CDR3 comprises 13 residues. CDR3 nucleotide sequence: TGTGCCAACCTGGGGGGGCCTTCCTACGAGCAGTACTTC. Translation gives CANLGGPSYEQYF.

This clone has a single count. The genes are TRBV7-2 and TRBJ2-5; 12 nucleotides agree with TRBD2. J gave up 3 bases and V 3 bases, and 2 bases lay outside the gene matches. Germline V gene lookup returns CDR1 SGHTA and CDR2 FQGNSA. The CDR3 runs 15 residues. This chain's CDR3 is CASSLRTSGKETQYF. The CDR3 DNA sequence: TGTGCCAGCAGCTTGCGGACTAGCGGGAAAGAGACCCAGTACTTC.

CDR3 residues: CASSPPSAYEQYF. In DNA, the CDR3 is TGTGCCAGCTCACCACCTAGCGCCTACGAGCAGTACTTC. The chain employs TRBV18 and TRBJ2-7, with D possibly matching TRBD2 (5 bases). Germline V gene data show CDR1 as KGHSH and CDR2 as LQKENI. Trimming removed 0 bases at V and 2 bases at J, with 5 bases between. This CDR3 region has 13 residues. The variable domain in full, completed from reference TRBV18 and TRBJ2-7, reads NAGVMQNPRHLVRRRGQEARLRCSPMKGHSHVYWYRQLPEEGLKFMVYLQKENIIDESGMPKERFSAEFPKEGPSILRIQQVVRGDSAAYFCASSPPSAYEQYFGPGTRLTVT.

The chain links TRBV28 to TRBJ2-5, with D possibly TRBD2 on 6 matching bases. This CDR3 has 12 residues. Looked up from germline, CDR1 is MDHEN and CDR2 is SYDVKM. V shed 6 bases and J shed 7 bases, with 12 bases lying between them. The CDR3 region is CASRWRGGTQYF. CDR3 DNA: TGTGCCAGCAGGTGGAGGGGAGGGACCCAGTACTTC.

V gene TRBV7-3 combines with J gene TRBJ1-2; TRBD1 matches 7 bases. There are 15 residues in the CDR3. V was clipped by 0 bases and J by 6 bases; unmatched bases: 7. Germline lookup yields CDR1 SGHTA and CDR2 FQGTGA. The CDR3 DNA reads TGTGCCAGCAGCTTAACCAGGGACAGTCCGGATGGCTACACCTTC. Amino acid sequence: CASSLTRDSPDGYTF. Using reference TRBV7-3 and TRBJ1-2 for the parts outside the CDR3, the full variable domain is GAGVSQTPSNKVTEKGKYVELRCDPISGHTALYWYRQSLGQGPEFLIYFQGTGAADDSGLPNDRFFAVRPEGSVSTLKIQRTERGDSAVYLCASSLTRDSPDGYTFGSGTRLTVV.

This rearrangement joins TRBV28 to TRBJ2-5; the match to TRBD2 covers 7 bases. The trim removed 2 bases at V and 5 bases at J, leaving 8 bases unmatched. The germline gives CDR1 MDHEN, CDR2 SYDVKM. The length of the CDR3 is 15 residues. CDR3 sequence reads: CASSLRSGERETQYF. DNA for the CDR3: TGTGCCAGCAGTTTACGCAGCGGGGAGCGGGAGACCCAGTACTTC.

This rearrangement joins TRBV7-6 to TRBJ2-1, with 8 bases fitting TRBD2. Germline CDR1 reads SGHVS; CDR2 reads FNYEAQ. The CDR3 spans 15 residues. The trim removed 2 bases at V and 1 base at J, leaving 1 base unmatched. The DNA of the CDR3 is TGTGCCAGCAGCTTACGGGGGGGGTCCTACAATGAGCAGTTCTTC. Its translation: CASSLRGGSYNEQFF. Together with reference TRBV7-6 and TRBJ2-1, the CDR3 gives the full variable domain: GAGVSQSPRYKVTKRGQDVALRCDPISGHVSLYWYRQALGQGPEFLTYFNYEAQQDKSGLPNDRFSAERPEGSISTLTIQRTEQRDSAMYRCASSLRGGSYNEQFFGPGTRLTVL.

The chain uses TRBV29-1 and TRBJ2-5, with 8 positions matching TRBD2. This CDR3 has 12 residues. The V and J ends lost 4 bases and 5 bases, in that order; junction bases with no gene match: 3. The V gene's germline CDR1 is SQVTM and CDR2 ANQGSEA. The CDR3 is CSVVSGGETQYF. The CDR3 nucleotides are TGCAGCGTTGTTTCGGGGGGGGAGACCCAGTACTTC. Using reference TRBV29-1 and TRBJ2-5 for the parts outside the CDR3, the full variable domain is SAVISQKPSRDICQRGTSLTIQCQVDSQVTMMFWYRQQPGQSLTLIATANQGSEATYESGFVIDKFPISRPNLTFSTLTVSNMSPEDSSIYLCSVVSGGETQYFGPGTRLLVL.